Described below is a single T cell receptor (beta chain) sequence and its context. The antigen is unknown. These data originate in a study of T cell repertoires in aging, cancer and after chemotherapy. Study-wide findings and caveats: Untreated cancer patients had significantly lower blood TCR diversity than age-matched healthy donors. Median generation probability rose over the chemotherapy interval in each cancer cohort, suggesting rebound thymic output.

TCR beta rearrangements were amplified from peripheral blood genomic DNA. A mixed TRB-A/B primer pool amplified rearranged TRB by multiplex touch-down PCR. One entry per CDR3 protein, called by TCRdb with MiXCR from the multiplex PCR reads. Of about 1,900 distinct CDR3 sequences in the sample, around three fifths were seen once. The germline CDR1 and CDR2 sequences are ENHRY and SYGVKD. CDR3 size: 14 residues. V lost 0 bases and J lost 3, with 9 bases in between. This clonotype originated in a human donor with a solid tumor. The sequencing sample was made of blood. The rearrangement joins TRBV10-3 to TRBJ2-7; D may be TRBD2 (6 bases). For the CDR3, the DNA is TGTGCCATCAGTGAGTCTGCCGGGGGCTACGAGCAGTACTTC. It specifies CAISESAGGYEQYF.